This TCR beta chain came from a study of T cells in Graves' hyperthyroidism and ophthalmopathy. Study-wide context: Once the initial diagnosis was made, peripheral blood was obtained before any treatment.

Findings of the study overall: Most expanded thyroid clonotypes above 0.001 also appeared in blood. The model made its ophthalmopathy prediction, and onset followed a median 6.5 months later.

Amplification yielded TCR beta CDR3 regions, with RNA transcripts as the source. The TCR CDR3 was amplified in a first-round RT-PCR using the HTBI primer set. TCRdb ran MiXCR on the multiplex PCR reads and lists one entry per CDR3 protein. Seen here are about 250,000 distinct CDR3 sequences, approximately 20% observed once, and the top ten hold around 65%. In its sample, this clonotype was seen many times. What it recognizes is unknown. The germline V gene encodes CDR1 DFQATT and CDR2 SNEGSKA (reference sequence). The CDR3 has 17 amino acids. Trimming took 0 bases from V and 1 from J; bases not matched to a gene: 7.

The TCR was taken from a young man with Graves' ophthalmopathy. Material for sequencing was blood. This chain uses TRBV20-1 with TRBJ2-5, with TRBD2 matching over 11 bases. CDR3 residues: CSAREPLLAGVQETQYF. CDR3 sequence (DNA): TGCAGTGCTAGAGAACCCCTACTAGCGGGAGTCCAAGAGACCCAGTACTTC.